This TCR beta chain was sequenced during a study of CD8 T cells in Susac syndrome. Study outcomes and limitations: The study conceded that its TCR sequencing and HLA analysis involved relatively few individuals.

As to this clonotype: Its matching antigen is unknown.

TCR beta sequencing covered blood CD8+ and CD4+ T cells. The CD8+ and CD4+ T cells were isolated magnetically using a negative isolation approach, whereas the TEMRA cells were enriched by FACS. This CDR3 region has 13 residues. Germline CDR1 is SGHRS and CDR2 is YFSETQ. V was cut by 5 bases and J by 0 bases, with 6 bases left in between. With random hexamers, reverse transcription was performed on roughly 0.5 to 1 ug of RNA. Amplification of the TCR beta CDR3 was carried out by immunoSEQ multiplex PCR, which spanned a total of 54 Vbeta and 13 Jbeta segments. TCRdb reprocessed the immunoSEQ multiplex PCR reads with MiXCR, giving one entry per CDR3 protein. In the table there are fewer than 350,000 distinct CDR3 sequences, about 90% of which are singletons.

Sequenced input: CD4+ T cells from PBMCs. The sequence derives from a human donor with multiple sclerosis. The chain couples TRBV5-1 to TRBJ1-3, with D unclear. The CDR3 reads CASRSGSGNTIYF. CDR3 DNA sequence: TGCGCCAGCAGGTCAGGCTCTGGAAACACCATATATTTT.